This TCR beta chain stems from a study of post-analysis software for immune sequencing data. Study-wide results and caveats: TRBV5-6, TRBV5-1 and TRBV20-1 were among a few TRBV segments more frequent in patients than controls.

The V gene's germline CDR1 is SGHTA and CDR2 FQGTGA. CDR3 length: 17 residues. The V end lost 5 bases, the J end lost 0 bases, and 17 bases lay between the germline ends. This clonotype occurred a few times. Its target is unknown. Prepared libraries of TCR beta cDNA carried unique molecular identifiers. TCRdb reprocessed the PCR reads with MiXCR, giving one entry per CDR3 protein. The sample includes around 440,000 distinct CDR3 sequences, under 55% of them seen just once. The clonotype was recovered from a girl between 10 and 17 years old with multiple sclerosis. The sequencing input was blood. The chain employs TRBV7-3 and TRBJ1-5; D is uncertain. CDR3 in DNA: TGTGCCAGCAGCCCTCTCCAGGCGACACTTAGCAATCAGCCCCAGCATTTT. This translates into CASSPLQATLSNQPQHF.